The 26 T cell receptor beta chains in this list originate from one sample, sequenced in a study of radiation and T cells in renal cell carcinoma. TCRdb keeps only in-frame clones here, not all; method: immunoSEQ multiplex PCR. The table shows fewer than 55,000 clones, with roughly 80% occurring only once. Indicated time point: blood 2 weeks post-SBRT. Specified treatment: 15 Gy SBRT to primary tumor, nephrectomy 4 weeks later. The sample here was blood, taken from a patient whose treatment included radiotherapy and nephrectomy. The source of these receptors is a woman aged 70-85 years with renal cell carcinoma.

CDR3 coding DNA: TGTGCCAGCAGCTTAGGGACAAACTATGGCTACACCTTC. Translation gives CASSLGTNYGYTF. The rearrangement joins TRBV11-2 to TRBJ1-2; the D gene is possibly TRBD1 (5 bases). The CDR3 runs to 13 residues. Germline V lookup: CDR1 SGHAT, CDR2 FQNNGV. V lost 1 base and J 2 bases, leaving 5 bases between the germline ends. The full variable domain, rest sourced from reference TRBV11-2 and TRBJ1-2, is EAGVAQSPRYKIIEKRQSVAFWCNPISGHATLYWYQQILGQGPKLLIQFQNNGVVDDSQLPKDRFSAERLKGVDSTLKIQPAKLEDSAVYLCASSLGTNYGYTFGSGTRLTVV.

The rearrangement uses TRBV18 and TRBJ1-2; D is unclear. This CDR3 region has 14 residues. Germline CDR1 and CDR2: KGHSH and LQKENI. V lost 0 bases and J 8 bases, leaving 13 bases between the germline ends. For the CDR3, the DNA is TGTGCCAGCTCACCACCAGGGCGGCCTTCGGGCTACACCTTC. This gives the protein CASSPPGRPSGYTF. Full variable domain (missing parts from reference TRBV18 and TRBJ1-2): NAGVMQNPRHLVRRRGQEARLRCSPMKGHSHVYWYRQLPEEGLKFMVYLQKENIIDESGMPKERFSAEFPKEGPSILRIQQVVRGDSAAYFCASSPPGRPSGYTFGSGTRLTVV.

The genes are TRBV14 and TRBJ2-1, with 12 bases matching TRBD2. CDR1 is SGHDN, CDR2 FVKESK, per germline. V shed 2 bases and J 1 base; nucleotides not matched to a gene: 12. This CDR3 has 20 residues. CDR3 protein: CASSQRLAGDLAVSYNEQFF. The CDR3 nucleotides read TGTGCCAGCAGCCAAAGACTAGCGGGAGACCTTGCCGTTTCCTACAATGAGCAGTTCTTC.

CDR3 coding DNA: TGCGCCAGCAGTGAGGGGGTGGAGACCCAGTACTTC. This encodes CASSEGVETQYF. J is TRBJ2-5 and V is TRBV10-1, with D uncertain. Trimming left V 2 bases short and J 5 bases short, with 6 bases between. This CDR3 region has 12 residues. The germline CDR1 and CDR2 sequences are WNHNN and SYGVQD (reference sequence).

The J gene is TRBJ1-5, the V gene TRBV15; weak D call: TRBD1 (6 bases). Per germline, CDR1 LNHNV and CDR2 YYDKDF (reference sequence). The CDR3 has 19 amino acids. Trimming removed 0 bases at V and 0 bases at J, with 18 bases between. CDR3 sequence reads: CATSRDWWAGDYSNQPQHF. The CDR3 bases are TGTGCCACCAGCAGAGATTGGTGGGCAGGGGACTATAGCAATCAGCCCCAGCATTTT.

The V call is TRBV5-1, the J call TRBJ2-5, with D tentatively TRBD1 (6 bases). The CDR3 spans 15 residues. CDR1 is SGHRS, CDR2 YFSETQ, per germline. V was clipped by 0 bases and J by 2 bases, with 11 bases between them. CDR3 bases: TGCGCCAGCAGCTTGGCCGGGACAAATCAAGAGACCCAGTACTTC. It yields the protein CASSLAGTNQETQYF.

The chain uses TRBV19 and TRBJ1-1; D call uncertain. The CDR3 covers 13 residues. V dropped 3 bases and J dropped 6 bases, with 11 bases sitting between them. Looked up from germline, CDR1 is LNHDA and CDR2 is SQIVND (reference sequence). In DNA, the CDR3 is TGTGCCAGTAGTATTGGACTAAACGCTGAAGCTTTCTTT. Translated, it gives CASSIGLNAEAFF.

The chain combines TRBV5-4 with TRBJ2-7; TRBD2 matches at 10 bases. V was pared by 4 bases and J by 6 bases, with 10 bases of the junction left unmatched. The length of the CDR3 is 15 residues. In germline, CDR1 is SGHNT, CDR2 YYREEE (reference sequence). The CDR3 here is CASSTGVSGRLEQYF. CDR3 coding DNA: TGTGCCAGCAGCACGGGGGTTAGCGGGAGGCTCGAGCAGTACTTC.

The V call is TRBV30, the J call TRBJ2-2; 14 bases map to TRBD2. The CDR3 totals 14 residues. Germline lookup yields CDR1 GTSNPN and CDR2 SVGIG (reference sequence). V trimming: 5 bases; J trimming: 6 bases; junction bases outside the gene matches: 2. The CDR3 region is CAWQGLAGAGELFF. For the CDR3, the DNA is TGTGCCTGGCAGGGACTAGCGGGAGCCGGGGAGCTGTTTTTT. Variable domain in full (rest from reference TRBV30 and TRBJ2-2): SQTIHQWPATLVQPVGSPLSLECTVEGTSNPNLYWYRQAAGRGLQLLFYSVGIGQISSEVPQNLSASRPQDRQFILSSKKLLLSDSGFYLCAWQGLAGAGELFFGEGSRLTVL.

This clone appeared once. The rearrangement joins TRBV29-1 to TRBJ2-5, with D maybe TRBD2 (6 bases). The V gene lost 7 bases and the J gene lost 5 bases, with 20 bases spanning the gap. Germline CDR1 SQVTM, CDR2 ANQGSEA. CDR3 size: 14 residues. CDR3 region: CSAEGAGRLETQYF. CDR3 in DNA: TGCAGCGCCGAAGGGGCGGGGAGGCTGGAGACCCAGTACTTC. The full variable domain, with the rest looked up from reference TRBV29-1 and TRBJ2-5, is SAVISQKPSRDICQRGTSLTIQCQVDSQVTMMFWYRQQPGQSLTLIATANQGSEATYESGFVIDKFPISRPNLTFSTLTVSNMSPEDSSIYLCSAEGAGRLETQYFGPGTRLLVL.

The V and J genes are TRBV9 and TRBJ2-3; TRBD2 is a possible D gene (6 bases). This CDR3 region has 16 residues. Looked up from germline, CDR1 is SGDLS and CDR2 is YYNGEE. V was clipped by 0 bases and J by 3 bases, with 14 bases between them. The CDR3 bases are TGTGCCAGCAGCGTAGTTGGGCTAGCGATTACAGATACGCAGTATTTT. Translating it yields CASSVVGLAITDTQYF.

J is TRBJ2-4 and V is TRBV27, with unresolved D. Germline CDR1 reads MNHEY; CDR2 reads SMNVEV (reference sequence). Trimming stripped 7 bases from V and 15 bases from J, with 13 bases between. This CDR3 spans 10 amino acids. In nucleotides, the CDR3 is TGTGCCAGCATGGTACCCAGGTTGTACTTC. Translating it yields CASMVPRLYF.

This clone was counted only a few times. The chain uses TRBV7-2 and TRBJ2-1; D might be TRBD2 (5 bases). From germline, CDR1 is SGHTA and CDR2 FQGNSA. Between the trimmed V and J ends, which lost 5 bases and 1 base, there was a span of 12 bases. The CDR3 has 15 residues. The CDR3 region is CASSASRGSYNEQFF. CDR3 in DNA: TGTGCCAGCAGCGCCTCTCGAGGGTCCTACAATGAGCAGTTCTTC.

The gene calls are TRBV5-5 and TRBJ2-6; no reliable D call. The V end lost 4 bases, the J end lost 0 bases, and 8 bases lay between the germline ends. This CDR3 is built from 15 residues. Germline V gene lookup returns CDR1 SGHKS and CDR2 YYEKEE (reference sequence). CDR3 sequence: CASSPAVSGANVLTF. The CDR3 bases are TGTGCCAGCAGCCCGGCCGTCTCTGGGGCCAACGTCCTGACTTTC.

The chain combines TRBV5-4 with TRBJ1-1; perhaps TRBD1 as D (6 bases). CDR3 length: 15 amino acids. Germline CDR1 and CDR2: SGHNT and YYREEE (reference sequence). The V and J ends lost 7 bases and 1 base respectively, with 17 bases between them. The CDR3 coding sequence is TGTGCCAGCCCTGGCTGGGGGGCGAGGAACACTGAAGCTTTCTTT. It is translated as CASPGWGARNTEAFF.

The chain recombines TRBV2 with TRBJ1-1; 11 bases align to TRBD1. The CDR3 consists of 16 residues. The germline V gene has CDR1 SNHLY and CDR2 FYNNEI. The V and J ends lost 6 bases and 2 bases, in that order; junction bases with no gene match: 8. This CDR3 is CASSRDGQGANTEAFF. Here the CDR3 DNA reads TGTGCCAGCAGCCGGGACGGACAGGGGGCAAACACTGAAGCTTTCTTT.

The rearrangement links TRBV9 to TRBJ1-1; no firm D call. Trimming shortened V by 0 bases and J by 0 bases, and 9 bases separated the two germline ends. The CDR3 runs to 15 residues. Germline CDR1 SGDLS, CDR2 YYNGEE. The CDR3, as DNA: TGTGCCAGCAGCGTAGTTCTGGGGATGAACACTGAAGCTTTCTTT. It translates to CASSVVLGMNTEAFF.

V gene TRBV10-3 combines with J gene TRBJ2-2; a weak D match, TRBD1 (6 bases). Trimming left V 2 bases short and J 5 bases short, with 12 bases between. Germline CDR1 is ENHRY and CDR2 is SYGVKD. The CDR3 totals 15 residues. Written as DNA, the CDR3 is TGTGCCATCAGTGAGAACTCAGGGGTAACCGGGGAGCTGTTTTTT. Amino acids: CAISENSGVTGELFF.

The rearrangement joins TRBV5-1 to TRBJ2-3, with 10 positions matching TRBD1. Germline CDR1 reads SGHRS; CDR2 reads YFSETQ. V gave up 4 bases and J gave up 2 bases; unmatched junction bases: 10. The CDR3 is 17 residues long. CDR3 residues: CASSPILGTGATDTQYF. DNA of the CDR3: TGCGCCAGCAGCCCCATACTGGGGACAGGGGCCACAGATACGCAGTATTTT.

This clone appeared a few times. The genes are TRBV7-2 and TRBJ1-1; D may be TRBD1 (5 bases). The CDR3 covers 15 residues. V was trimmed by 1 base and J by 1 base, leaving 10 bases between them. Germline loops: CDR1 SGHTA, CDR2 FQGNSA. The DNA of the CDR3 is TGTGCCAGCAGCTTAGGCCGGGACGGGAACACTGAAGCTTTCTTT. Amino acids: CASSLGRDGNTEAFF.

V usage is TRBV7-9 and J usage is TRBJ2-5; 9 bases agree with TRBD2. The last part of the DNA fits TRBJ2-7 better; the J call may be wrong. Germline CDR1 reads SEHNR; CDR2 reads FQNEAQ (reference sequence). This CDR3 region has 16 residues. The CDR3, as DNA: TGTGCCAGCAGGGCCTCTAGAGCGGGAGGATACTACGAGCAGTACTTC. It codes for CASRASRAGGYYEQYF.

This rearrangement joins TRBV2 to TRBJ2-2; D gene ambiguous. Trimming stripped 2 bases from V and 5 bases from J, with 9 bases between. In germline, CDR1 is SNHLY, CDR2 FYNNEI. The CDR3 length is 14 residues. CDR3 in amino acids: CASSERGETGELFF. For the CDR3, the DNA is TGTGCCAGCAGTGAAAGAGGAGAGACCGGGGAGCTGTTTTTT.

J is TRBJ1-5 and V is TRBV19; a weak D match, TRBD1 (6 bases). The germline V and J ends were trimmed by 3 bases and 0 bases, with 15 bases remaining between them. Germline V gene sequence: CDR1 LNHDA, CDR2 SQIVND (reference sequence). The CDR3 runs to 17 residues. Here the CDR3 reads CASSIPGQFTSNQPQHF. The CDR3 DNA reads TGTGCCAGTAGTATCCCCGGACAGTTCACTAGCAATCAGCCCCAGCATTTT. The whole variable domain, remainder taken from reference TRBV19 and TRBJ1-5, is DGGITQSPKYLFRKEGQNVTLSCEQNLNHDAMYWYRQDPGQGLRLIYYSQIVNDFQKGDIAEGYSVSREKKESFPLTVTSAQKNPTAFYLCASSIPGQFTSNQPQHFGDGTRLSIL.

The J gene is TRBJ2-7, the V gene TRBV7-2; 10 nucleotides align to TRBD1. CDR3 length: 15 residues. CDR1 is SGHTA and CDR2 is FQGNSA in the germline V gene. Trimming took 4 bases from V and 2 from J; bases not matched to a gene: 5. CDR3 region: CASSSPGQGTYEQYF. The CDR3 DNA reads as TGTGCCAGCAGCTCTCCGGGACAGGGGACCTACGAGCAGTACTTC.

The chain has TRBV4-2 and TRBJ1-1, with a weak D call TRBD1 (5 bases). Germline CDR1 is LGHNA and CDR2 is YNFKEQ. Trimming shortened V by 1 base and J by 5 bases, and 11 bases separated the two germline ends. This CDR3 is 14 amino acids long. CDR3 nucleotides: TGTGCCAGCAGCCAAGTCCGGCAGGGTACTGAAGCTTTCTTT. Residues: CASSQVRQGTEAFF.

The gene calls are TRBV18 and TRBJ1-5, with 7 bases that match TRBD1. CDR1 is KGHSH and CDR2 is LQKENI in the germline V gene. The ends lost 4 bases at V and 0 bases at J; junction bases unmatched: 15. This CDR3 region has 19 residues. CDR3 protein: CASSLFGVQGTTSNQPQHF. DNA for the CDR3: TGTGCCAGCTCACTGTTTGGTGTACAGGGGACAACTAGCAATCAGCCCCAGCATTTT.